Sequencing of this T cell receptor beta chain was carried out in a study of cytomegalovirus exposure and HLA in healthy donors. Overall study context: There were 100 million to 120 million unique TCR beta sequences, drawn from 200 million or so T cells, in an earlier analysis.

Study-wide results and limits: An analysis that came later showed most CMV-associated TCR beta chains appearing HLA-restricted.

Both 60 Vbeta primers and 13 Jbeta primers went into the PCR. Sequencing used immunoSEQ multiplex PCR; TCRdb keeps in-frame clones, though not all of them. The sample's table shows 40,000 or so clones. A remark on this clone: The antigen is not known.

This CDR3 region has 15 residues. The germline gives CDR1 MGHRA, CDR2 YSYEKL. The J segment lost 5 bases and the V segment lost 3 bases, leaving 5 bases of the junction unmatched. The gene calls are TRBV4-1 and TRBJ1-2, with TRBD1 identical over 11 bases. The sequence was obtained from a male donor in good health and CMV-seronegative. The sample taken for sequencing was PBMCs. CDR3 sequence reads: CASSHPGQGVYGYTF. In DNA, the CDR3 is TGCGCCAGCAGCCACCCGGGACAGGGGGTTTATGGCTACACCTTC.